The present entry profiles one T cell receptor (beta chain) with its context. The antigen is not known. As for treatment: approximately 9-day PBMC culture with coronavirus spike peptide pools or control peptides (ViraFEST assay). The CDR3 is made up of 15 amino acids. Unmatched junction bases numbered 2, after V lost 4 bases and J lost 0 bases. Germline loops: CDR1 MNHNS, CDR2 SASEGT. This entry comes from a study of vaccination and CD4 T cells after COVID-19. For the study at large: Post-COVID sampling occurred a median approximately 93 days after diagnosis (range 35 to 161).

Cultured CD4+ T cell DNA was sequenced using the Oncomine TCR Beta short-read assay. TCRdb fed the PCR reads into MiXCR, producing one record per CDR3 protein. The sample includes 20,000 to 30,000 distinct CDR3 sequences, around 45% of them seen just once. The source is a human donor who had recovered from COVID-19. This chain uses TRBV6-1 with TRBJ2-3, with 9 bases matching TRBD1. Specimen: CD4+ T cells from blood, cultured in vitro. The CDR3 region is CASSVTGGSTDTQYF. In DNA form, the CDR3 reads TGTGCCAGCAGTGTAACAGGGGGCAGCACAGATACGCAGTATTTT.